The 18 T cell receptor beta chains listed next were all sequenced from one sample in a study of neurological immune-mediated disorders (dated by TCRdb to the late 2010s). The method behind the library was 5' RACE. The instrument given in TCRdb is Illumina HiSeq 2500. TCRdb ran its own pipeline on the public reads, namely fastp trimming at Q25 and MiXCR clone calling, and kept in-frame beta chains. Every distinct CDR3 protein forms one entry, paired with its most common genes and DNA. Across this sample there are 87,000 or so distinct CDR3 sequences, with 3.5% seen only once. Roughly 6.4% of the sample belongs to the ten largest clones. Sequencing was carried out using PBMCs. These receptors originate from a woman younger than 30 with multiple sclerosis.

The chain recombines TRBV9 with TRBJ1-2; D unresolved. Germline V gene lookup returns CDR1 SGDLS and CDR2 YYNGEE. This CDR3 is built from 12 residues. Trimming shortened V by 4 bases and J by 3 bases, and 7 bases separated the two germline ends. As DNA, the CDR3 is TGTGCCAGCAGCCGAGAGGACTATGGCTACACCTTC. This gives the protein CASSREDYGYTF. Complete variable domain (other parts from reference TRBV9 and TRBJ1-2): DSGVTQTPKHLITATGQRVTLRCSPRSGDLSVYWYQQSLDQGLQFLIQYYNGEERAKGNILERFSAQQFPDLHSELNLSSLELGDSALYFCASSREDYGYTFGSGTRLTVV.

J is TRBJ1-1 and V is TRBV12-3 or TRBV12-4, with D unresolved. This CDR3 spans 12 amino acids. Trimming pared 2 bases from V and 11 bases from J, leaving 12 bases between. CDR3 amino acids: CASSLSGLSAFF. Here the CDR3 DNA reads TGTGCCAGCAGTTTAAGCGGGCTTTCCGCTTTCTTT.

This clonotype turned up a few times. The rearrangement joins TRBV11-2 to TRBJ1-1; D unclear. Germline loops: CDR1 SGHAT, CDR2 FQNNGV. This CDR3 contains 14 residues. V lost 7 bases and J lost 4, with 16 bases in between. CDR3 sequence (DNA): TGTGCCAGCACCCCACCCCCGGGTGGCACTGAAGCTTTCTTT. Protein sequence: CASTPPPGGTEAFF.

This clonotype was observed at least ten times. The chain carries TRBV5-1 and TRBJ1-5, with D tentatively TRBD1 (6 bases). This CDR3 is built from 14 residues. The germline CDR1 and CDR2 sequences are SGHRS and YFSETQ. V shed 0 bases and J shed 6 bases, with 10 bases lying between them. CDR3 loop: CASSLAGEGQPQHF. The DNA of the CDR3 is TGCGCCAGCAGCTTGGCAGGGGAGGGTCAGCCCCAGCATTTT. Filled out from reference TRBV5-1 and TRBJ1-5, the complete variable domain reads KAGVTQTPRYLIKTRGQQVTLSCSPISGHRSVSWYQQTPGQGLQFLFEYFSETQRNKGNFPGRFSGRQFSNSRSEMNVSTLELGDSALYLCASSLAGEGQPQHFGDGTRLSIL.

This clonotype was seen a few times. The rearrangement links TRBV30 to TRBJ1-4, with 8 bases identical to TRBD1. CDR1 GTSNPN and CDR2 SVGIG come from the germline V gene (reference sequence). CDR3 length: 14 residues. Trimming at V came to 2 bases and at J to 8 bases, leaving 7 bases not matched to a gene. This CDR3 is CAWSITGGREKLFF. CDR3 sequence (DNA): TGTGCCTGGAGTATCACAGGGGGACGCGAAAAACTGTTTTTT.

Remarks on this clonotype: The junction departs from the called germline gene at one end, perhaps through a read error. The chain recombines TRBV10-2 with TRBJ2-3, with 8 bases identical to TRBD1. The V gene's germline CDR1 is WSHSY and CDR2 SAAADI. The CDR3 contains 17 residues. The CDR3 loop reads CASSGSAQGAREDTQYF. The CDR3 DNA sequence: TGCGCCAGCAGTGGTAGTGCCCAGGGGGCGCGAGAAGATACACAGTATTTT.

This clonotype was detected many times. The J gene is TRBJ2-3, the V gene TRBV20-1, with no clear D. Germline lookup yields CDR1 DFQATT and CDR2 SNEGSKA (reference sequence). The germline V and J ends were trimmed by 8 bases and 0 bases, with 9 bases remaining between them. The CDR3 spans 12 residues. CDR3 protein: CSSYTSTDTQYF. CDR3 DNA sequence: TGCAGTTCATACACTAGCACAGATACGCAGTATTTT.

In its sample, this clonotype was seen many times. The chain links TRBV19 to TRBJ2-5, with 7 bases fitting TRBD1. In germline, CDR1 is LNHDA, CDR2 SQIVND (reference sequence). This CDR3 is built from 15 residues. Unmatched junction bases numbered 2, after V lost 1 base and J lost 0 bases. The CDR3 spells CASSIGTGNQETQYF. CDR3 in DNA: TGTGCCAGTAGTATAGGGACAGGCAACCAAGAGACCCAGTACTTC.

This clonotype has only a few counts. A much larger clonotype is one base distant, so this may be a read error. The rearrangement uses TRBV7-3 and TRBJ2-7; D gene ambiguous. The CDR3 runs to 13 residues. Per germline, CDR1 SGHTA and CDR2 FQGTGA. V was trimmed by 2 bases and J by 0 bases, leaving 5 bases between them. The CDR3 nucleotides read TGTGCCAGCAGCTTAGTGCACTCCTACGAGCAGTACTTC. Its translation: CASSLVHSYEQYF.

The sample holds many counts of this clonotype. V and J are TRBV5-6 and TRBJ2-3, with 7 nucleotides matching TRBD1. CDR1 SGHDT and CDR2 YYEEEE come from the germline V gene. The junction had 6 bases not matched to a gene; V was cut back by 4 bases and J by 1 base. This CDR3 region has 15 residues. CDR3 nucleotides: TGTGCCAGCAGCCCCACAACAGGGGGCACAGATACGCAGTATTTT. This encodes CASSPTTGGTDTQYF.

There are many counts of this clonotype. V is TRBV7-6 and J is TRBJ2-7, with a tentative D call TRBD1 (6 bases). This CDR3 is built from 15 residues. In germline, CDR1 is SGHVS, CDR2 FNYEAQ. Trimming pared 5 bases from V and 3 bases from J, leaving 17 bases between. The CDR3 DNA reads TGTGCCAGCAGCGCCGAACAGGGTACCAACTACGAGCAGTACTTC. Its protein is CASSAEQGTNYEQYF. Filled out from reference TRBV7-6 and TRBJ2-7, the complete variable domain reads GAGVSQSPRYKVTKRGQDVALRCDPISGHVSLYWYRQALGQGPEFLTYFNYEAQQDKSGLPNDRFSAERPEGSISTLTIQRTEQRDSAMYRCASSAEQGTNYEQYFGPGTRLTVT.

This clonotype was recorded many times. V usage is TRBV5-6 and J usage is TRBJ2-1; the D gene is possibly TRBD1 (5 bases). Germline assignment: CDR1 SGHDT and CDR2 YYEEEE. CDR3 length: 13 amino acids. Trimming left V 4 bases short and J 5 bases short, with 10 bases between. The CDR3 is CASSTDRNNEQFF. In nucleotides, the CDR3 is TGTGCCAGCAGCACTGACAGAAACAATGAGCAGTTCTTC.

This clonotype was observed many times. The rearrangement joins TRBV20-1 to TRBJ1-2; maybe TRBD1 (5 bases). The germline V gene has CDR1 DFQATT and CDR2 SNEGSKA (reference sequence). CDR3 length: 12 residues. The V gene lost 1 base and the J gene lost 4 bases, with 7 bases spanning the gap. Here the CDR3 reads CSARGGGYGYTF. The CDR3 DNA sequence: TGCAGTGCTAGAGGGGGCGGCTATGGCTACACCTTC.

This clonotype was seen ten or more times. This rearrangement joins TRBV18 to TRBJ2-1, with D tentatively TRBD1 (5 bases). Between the trimmed V and J ends, which lost 4 bases and 7 bases, there was a span of 11 bases. The CDR3 contains 13 residues. Germline lookup yields CDR1 KGHSH and CDR2 LQKENI. The chain's CDR3 is CASSLGRENEQFF. DNA for the CDR3: TGTGCCAGCTCACTTGGCAGGGAAAATGAGCAGTTCTTC.

By frequency in the sample, this clonotype is medium-sized. This chain joins TRBV7-9 and TRBJ2-5; 9 bases agree with TRBD1. This CDR3 contains 14 residues. Germline CDR1 SEHNR, CDR2 FQNEAQ (reference sequence). V trimming: 5 bases; J trimming: 5 bases; junction bases outside the gene matches: 6. The CDR3 loop reads CASSQGDREETQYF. CDR3 DNA: TGTGCCAGCAGCCAGGGGGACAGGGAGGAGACCCAGTACTTC.

This clonotype was detected ten times or more. This chain connects TRBV7-2 to TRBJ2-3; possibly TRBD2 for D (5 bases). The CDR3 runs to 13 residues. Trimming took 10 bases from V and 4 from J, leaving 15 bases between them. Germline V gene sequence: CDR1 SGHTA, CDR2 FQGNSA. The CDR3 loop reads CATALGGADTQYF. DNA for the CDR3: TGTGCCACCGCACTAGGCGGCGCAGATACGCAGTATTTT.

In this sample, this clonotype turned up many times. V and J are TRBV20-1 and TRBJ2-5; the match to TRBD2 covers 7 bases. This CDR3 is 14 amino acids long. Losses at the gene ends were 7 bases for V and 6 bases for J; bases not matched to a gene: 14. Germline CDR1 and CDR2: DFQATT and SNEGSKA (reference sequence). CDR3 sequence: CSVRTPTSWQTQYF. The CDR3 DNA is TGCAGTGTAAGAACCCCGACTAGCTGGCAGACCCAGTACTTC.

This clonotype showed up just a few times. The chain joins TRBV19 to TRBJ2-1; D unresolved. Germline-derived CDR1 and CDR2 are LNHDA and SQIVND (reference sequence). The CDR3 is 13 amino acids. V lost 2 bases and J 5 bases, leaving 7 bases between the germline ends. The DNA for the CDR3 is TGTGCCAGTAGTATACTTGGGAACAATGAGCAGTTCTTC. Translating it yields CASSILGNNEQFF.